This T cell receptor beta chain was recovered during a study of blood T cell repertoires in COVID-19. Across the study: COVID-19 samples collected from the United States, Italy and Spain covered acute and convalescent phases. T cells, B-cell-depleted T cells, or PBMCs provided the cDNA or gDNA that served as material.

The length of the CDR3 is 17 residues. The V and J ends lost 4 bases and 3 bases, in that order; junction bases with no gene match: 5. Germline lookup yields CDR1 SNHLY and CDR2 FYNNEI. In the authors' methods: Amplifying reference gene primers gave estimates of nucleated cell counts. The data were produced by immunoSEQ multiplex PCR, yet TCRdb's version contains in-frame clones alone and is incomplete. D and trimming were read from the DNA, whereas the V and J calls and clone size are those reported in that table. The data contain roughly 63,000 clones, 75% to 90% of them singletons. V gene TRBV2 combines with J gene TRBJ2-1; 14 nucleotides line up with TRBD2. This receptor was identified in a man aged 50-59 years with active COVID-19. The material sequenced was peripheral blood. DNA of the CDR3: TGTGCCAGCAGTGGGACTAGCGGGGGGTCCTTCTACAATGAGCAGTTCTTC. Translation gives CASSGTSGGSFYNEQFF.